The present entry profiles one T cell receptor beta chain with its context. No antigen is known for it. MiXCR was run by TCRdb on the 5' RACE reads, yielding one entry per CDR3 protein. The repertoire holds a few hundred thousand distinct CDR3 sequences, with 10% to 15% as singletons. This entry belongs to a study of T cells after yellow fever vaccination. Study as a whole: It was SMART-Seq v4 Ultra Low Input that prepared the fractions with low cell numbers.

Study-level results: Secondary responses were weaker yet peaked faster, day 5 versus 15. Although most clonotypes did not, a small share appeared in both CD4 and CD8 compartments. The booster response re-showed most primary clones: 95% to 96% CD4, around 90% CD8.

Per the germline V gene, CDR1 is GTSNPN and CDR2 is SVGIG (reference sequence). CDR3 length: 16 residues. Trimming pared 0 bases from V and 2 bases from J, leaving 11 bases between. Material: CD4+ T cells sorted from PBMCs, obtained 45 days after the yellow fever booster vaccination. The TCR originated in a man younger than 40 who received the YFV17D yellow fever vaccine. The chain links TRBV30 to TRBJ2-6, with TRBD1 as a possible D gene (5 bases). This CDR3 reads CAWSVSPRAGANVLTF. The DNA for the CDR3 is TGTGCCTGGAGTGTATCACCCAGGGCTGGGGCCAACGTCCTGACTTTC.